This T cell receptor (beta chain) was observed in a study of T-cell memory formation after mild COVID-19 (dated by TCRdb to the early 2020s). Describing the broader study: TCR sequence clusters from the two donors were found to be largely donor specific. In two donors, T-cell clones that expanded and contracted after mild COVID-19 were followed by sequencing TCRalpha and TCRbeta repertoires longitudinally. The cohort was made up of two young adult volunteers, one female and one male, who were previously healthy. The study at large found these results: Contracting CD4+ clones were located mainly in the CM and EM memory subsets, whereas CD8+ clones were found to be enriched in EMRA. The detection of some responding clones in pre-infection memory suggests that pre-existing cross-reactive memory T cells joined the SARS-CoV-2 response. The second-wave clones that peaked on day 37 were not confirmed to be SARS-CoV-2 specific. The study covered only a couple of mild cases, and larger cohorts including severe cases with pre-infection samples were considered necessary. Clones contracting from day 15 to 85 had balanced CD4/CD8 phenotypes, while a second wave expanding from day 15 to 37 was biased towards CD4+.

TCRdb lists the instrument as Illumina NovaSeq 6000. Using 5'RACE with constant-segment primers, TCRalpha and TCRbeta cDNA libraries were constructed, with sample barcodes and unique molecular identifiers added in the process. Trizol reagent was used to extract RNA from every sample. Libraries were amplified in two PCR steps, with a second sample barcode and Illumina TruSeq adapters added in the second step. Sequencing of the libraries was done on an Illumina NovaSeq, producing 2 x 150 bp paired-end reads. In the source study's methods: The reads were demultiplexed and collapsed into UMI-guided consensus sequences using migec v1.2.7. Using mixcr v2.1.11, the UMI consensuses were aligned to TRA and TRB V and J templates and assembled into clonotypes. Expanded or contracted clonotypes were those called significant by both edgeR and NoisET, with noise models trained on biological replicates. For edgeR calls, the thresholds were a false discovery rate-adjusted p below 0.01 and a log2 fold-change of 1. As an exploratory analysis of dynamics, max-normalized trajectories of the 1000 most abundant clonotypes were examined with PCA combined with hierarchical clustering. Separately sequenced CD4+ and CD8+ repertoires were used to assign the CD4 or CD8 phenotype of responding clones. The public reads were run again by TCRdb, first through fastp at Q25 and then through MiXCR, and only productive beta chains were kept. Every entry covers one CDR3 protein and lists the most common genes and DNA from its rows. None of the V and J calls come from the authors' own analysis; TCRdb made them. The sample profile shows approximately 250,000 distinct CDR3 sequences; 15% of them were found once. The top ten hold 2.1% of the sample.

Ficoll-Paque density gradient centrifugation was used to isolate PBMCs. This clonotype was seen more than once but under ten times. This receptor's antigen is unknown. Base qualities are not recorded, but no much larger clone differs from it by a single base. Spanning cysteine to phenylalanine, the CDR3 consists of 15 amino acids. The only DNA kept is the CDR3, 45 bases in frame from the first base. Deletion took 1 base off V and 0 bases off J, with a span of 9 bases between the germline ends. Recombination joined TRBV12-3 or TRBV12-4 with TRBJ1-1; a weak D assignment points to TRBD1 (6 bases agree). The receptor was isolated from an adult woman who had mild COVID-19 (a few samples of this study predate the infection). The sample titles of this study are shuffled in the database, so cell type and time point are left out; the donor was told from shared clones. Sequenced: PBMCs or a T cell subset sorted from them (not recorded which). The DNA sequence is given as TGTGCCAGCAGTTTAGAGGGGGGGATGAACACTGAAGCTTTCTTT. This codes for CASSLEGGMNTEAFF.